Below, one T cell receptor (beta chain) is given with its context. The sample originates from a study of T cell responses to AZD1222 COVID-19 vaccine. The CDR3 is 13 amino acids. V lost 8 bases and J 2 bases, leaving 13 bases between the germline ends. Clones were read by immunoSEQ multiplex PCR, and TCRdb kept only the in-frame ones, dropping some. This sample has some 120,000 clones, with approximately 88% found just once. The receptor was isolated from an adult in good health. The input for sequencing was peripheral blood, taken on day 0 of AZD1222 vaccination. The V gene is TRBV12-3 or TRBV12-4, the J gene TRBJ2-7; unclear D gene. CDR3 DNA: TGTGCCAGCGCCGTGGAGTGGCCCTACGAGCAGTACTTC. Protein sequence: CASAVEWPYEQYF.